This is a list of T cell receptor beta chains from one sample in a study of blood T cell repertoires in COVID-19. TCRdb's copy holds only in-frame clones and misses some; the assay was immunoSEQ multiplex PCR. In the table there are more than 300,000 clones, 85% to 90% of which are singletons. Sequencing was performed on PBMCs or T cells enriched from blood (not recorded which). These receptors were taken from a woman in her late teens or twenties who had recovered from COVID-19. Each CDR3 is given with its conserved first and last residue. The D gene is left open where the match is weak. Some rows have no size entry. The others give once, few or many, or a class for an expanded clone.

J gene: TRBJ1-2
D gene: .
CDR3 length: 15
clone size: .
V gene: TRBV4-3
CDR3 protein: CASSQSTDHDYGYTF
CDR3 DNA: TGCGCCAGCAGCCAATCAACAGACCACGACTATGGCTACACCTTC

J gene: TRBJ1-1
D gene: TRBD1
CDR3 length: 11
clone size: .
V gene: TRBV18
CDR3 protein: CASSRDRPAFF
CDR3 DNA: TGTGCCAGCTCCCGGGACAGGCCAGCTTTCTTT

J gene: TRBJ2-7
D gene: .
CDR3 length: 12
clone size: .
V gene: TRBV12-3/TRBV12-4
CDR3 protein: CASSPGLIVRYF
CDR3 DNA: TGTGCCAGCAGTCCGGGGTTAATAGTTCGGTACTTC

J gene: TRBJ2-3
D gene: TRBD1
CDR3 length: 16
clone size: .
V gene: TRBV6-1
CDR3 protein: CASSEDQGVPTNTQYF
CDR3 DNA: TGTGCCAGCAGTGAAGACCAGGGGGTACCCACGAATACGCAGTATTTT

J gene: TRBJ2-7
D gene: TRBD1
CDR3 length: 13
clone size: once
V gene: TRBV10-3
CDR3 protein: CAISEDRVGEQYF
CDR3 DNA: TGTGCCATCAGTGAAGACAGGGTTGGGGAGCAGTACTTC

J gene: TRBJ2-3
D gene: TRBD2
CDR3 length: 16
clone size: .
V gene: TRBV7-8
CDR3 protein: CASSLAAGVGTDTQYF
CDR3 DNA: TGTGCCAGCAGCTTAGCGGCGGGGGTGGGGACAGATACGCAGTATTTT

J gene: TRBJ1-2
D gene: .
CDR3 length: 9
clone size: .
V gene: TRBV2
CDR3 protein: CATQGGALF
CDR3 DNA: TGTGCCACACAGGGAGGGGCCCTCTTC

J gene: TRBJ1-2
D gene: TRBD1
CDR3 length: 13
clone size: .
V gene: TRBV12-5
CDR3 protein: CASGRTGFYGYTF
CDR3 DNA: TGTGCTAGTGGCAGGACAGGGTTCTATGGCTACACCTTC

J gene: TRBJ1-6
D gene: .
CDR3 length: 14
clone size: .
V gene: TRBV11-2
CDR3 protein: CASSLQGFNSPLHF
CDR3 DNA: TGTGCCAGCAGCTTACAGGGTTTTAATTCACCCCTCCACTTT

J gene: TRBJ2-7
D gene: .
CDR3 length: 12
clone size: .
V gene: TRBV29-1
CDR3 protein: CSVGSGGYEQYF
CDR3 DNA: TGCAGCGTCGGATCCGGCGGGTACGAGCAGTACTTC

J gene: TRBJ2-1
D gene: .
CDR3 length: 19
clone size: .
V gene: TRBV4-2
CDR3 protein: CASSQEILVGTSSYNEQFF
CDR3 DNA: TGTGCCAGCAGCCAAGAAATCTTGGTGGGGACAAGCTCCTACAATGAGCAGTTCTTC

J gene: TRBJ2-5
D gene: TRBD2
CDR3 length: 15
clone size: .
V gene: TRBV9
CDR3 protein: CASSIRSGGIETQYF
CDR3 DNA: TGTGCCAGCAGCATCCGCAGCGGGGGGATAGAGACCCAGTACTTC

J gene: TRBJ1-3
D gene: .
CDR3 length: 15
clone size: .
V gene: TRBV9
CDR3 protein: CASSVAGISGNTIYF
CDR3 DNA: TGTGCCAGCAGCGTAGCCGGGATCTCTGGAAACACCATATATTTT

J gene: TRBJ1-2
D gene: TRBD1
CDR3 length: 13
clone size: .
V gene: TRBV29-1
CDR3 protein: CSVPLQGAYGYTF
CDR3 DNA: TGCAGCGTACCCCTACAGGGGGCTTATGGCTACACCTTC

J gene: TRBJ2-1
D gene: TRBD1
CDR3 length: 15
clone size: .
V gene: TRBV10-3
CDR3 protein: CATLPKTGGTGEQFF
CDR3 DNA: TGTGCCACCTTACCTAAGACAGGGGGCACGGGTGAGCAGTTCTTC

J gene: TRBJ1-5
D gene: TRBD1
CDR3 length: 14
clone size: .
V gene: TRBV6-2/TRBV6-3
CDR3 protein: CASSRQGADQPQHF
CDR3 DNA: TGTGCCAGCAGCAGACAGGGGGCGGATCAGCCCCAGCATTTT

J gene: TRBJ1-1
D gene: .
CDR3 length: 15
clone size: .
V gene: TRBV6-2/TRBV6-3
CDR3 protein: CASSYSVSVITEAFF
CDR3 DNA: TGTGCCAGCAGTTACTCAGTCAGCGTCATCACTGAAGCTTTCTTT

J gene: TRBJ2-1
D gene: .
CDR3 length: 13
clone size: .
V gene: TRBV27
CDR3 protein: CASSGLTPNEQFF
CDR3 DNA: TGTGCCAGCAGTGGGCTCACCCCCAATGAGCAGTTCTTC

J gene: TRBJ1-6
D gene: TRBD1
CDR3 length: 13
clone size: .
V gene: TRBV2
CDR3 protein: CASRGTGGSPLHF
CDR3 DNA: TGTGCCAGCAGGGGGACAGGGGGATCACCCCTCCACTTT

J gene: TRBJ2-1
D gene: .
CDR3 length: 19
clone size: .
V gene: TRBV5-4
CDR3 protein: CASSLDVRFVENFYNEQFF
CDR3 DNA: TGTGCCAGCAGCTTGGACGTCCGGTTTGTAGAAAACTTCTACAATGAGCAGTTCTTC

J gene: TRBJ2-4
D gene: .
CDR3 length: 13
clone size: .
V gene: TRBV27
CDR3 protein: CASSSLGGVIQYF
CDR3 DNA: TGTGCCAGCAGTTCCCTCGGTGGAGTCATTCAGTACTTC

J gene: TRBJ1-5
D gene: .
CDR3 length: 14
clone size: .
V gene: TRBV12-2
CDR3 protein: CASRPTGGRQPQHF
CDR3 DNA: TGTGCAAGTCGCCCGACAGGGGGCAGACAGCCCCAGCATTTT

J gene: TRBJ1-6
D gene: .
CDR3 length: 12
clone size: .
V gene: TRBV7-6
CDR3 protein: CASSTGNSPLHF
CDR3 DNA: TGTGCCAGCAGCACGGGGAATTCACCCCTCCACTTT

J gene: TRBJ1-1
D gene: TRBD1
CDR3 length: 16
clone size: few
V gene: TRBV2
CDR3 protein: CASRQVGTDLNTEAFF
CDR3 DNA: TGTGCCAGCAGACAAGTAGGGACAGACTTGAACACTGAAGCTTTCTTT